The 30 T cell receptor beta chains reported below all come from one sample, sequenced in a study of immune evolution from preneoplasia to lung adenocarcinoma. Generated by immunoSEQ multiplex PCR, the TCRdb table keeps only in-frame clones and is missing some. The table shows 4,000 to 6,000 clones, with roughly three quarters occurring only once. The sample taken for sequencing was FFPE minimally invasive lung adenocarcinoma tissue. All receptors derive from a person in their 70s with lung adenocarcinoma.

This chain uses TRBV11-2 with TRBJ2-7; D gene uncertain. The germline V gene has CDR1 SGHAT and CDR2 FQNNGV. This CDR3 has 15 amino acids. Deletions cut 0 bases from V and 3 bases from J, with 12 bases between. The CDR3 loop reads CASSLDRSSFYEQYF. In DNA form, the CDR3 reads TGTGCCAGCAGCTTAGATCGCAGCAGCTTCTACGAGCAGTACTTC.

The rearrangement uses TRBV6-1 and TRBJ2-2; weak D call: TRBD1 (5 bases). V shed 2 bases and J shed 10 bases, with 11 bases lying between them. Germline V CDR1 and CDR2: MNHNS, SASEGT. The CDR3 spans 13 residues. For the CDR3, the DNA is TGTGCCAGCAGTGAAAGGGGAATCGAGGAGCTGTTTTTT. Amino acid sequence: CASSERGIEELFF.

CDR3 nucleotide sequence: TGTGCCAGCAGCTACGGGACGGGGCTAGCAGATACGCAGTATTTT. Its translation is CASSYGTGLADTQYF. The chain combines TRBV9 with TRBJ2-3; D may be TRBD1 or TRBD2 (5 bases each). V was clipped by 4 bases and J by 4 bases, with 16 bases between them. CDR3 length: 15 residues. In germline, CDR1 is SGDLS, CDR2 YYNGEE.

CDR3 amino acids: CASRPSGSFSDTQYF. The CDR3 nucleotides read TGTGCCAGCAGACCTAGCGGGAGTTTCTCAGATACGCAGTATTTT. The rearrangement joins TRBV6-5 to TRBJ2-3; the match to TRBD2 covers 10 bases. Trimming at V came to 6 bases and at J to 4 bases, leaving 7 bases not matched to a gene. CDR1 MNHEY and CDR2 SVGAGI come from the germline V gene. This CDR3 has 15 residues.

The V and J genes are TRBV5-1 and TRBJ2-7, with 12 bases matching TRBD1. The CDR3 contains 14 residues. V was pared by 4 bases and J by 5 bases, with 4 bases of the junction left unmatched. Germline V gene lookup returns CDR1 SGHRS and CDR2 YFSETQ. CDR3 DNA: TGCGCCAGCAGCCCCGGGACAGGGGGCGACGAGCAGTACTTC. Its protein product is CASSPGTGGDEQYF. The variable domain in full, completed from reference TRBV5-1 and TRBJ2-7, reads KAGVTQTPRYLIKTRGQQVTLSCSPISGHRSVSWYQQTPGQGLQFLFEYFSETQRNKGNFPGRFSGRQFSNSRSEMNVSTLELGDSALYLCASSPGTGGDEQYFGPGTRLTVT.

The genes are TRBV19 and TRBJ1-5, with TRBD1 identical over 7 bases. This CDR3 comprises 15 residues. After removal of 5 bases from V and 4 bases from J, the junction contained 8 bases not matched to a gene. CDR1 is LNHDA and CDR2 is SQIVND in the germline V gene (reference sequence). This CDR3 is CASSFTGVENQPQHF. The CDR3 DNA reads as TGTGCCAGTAGTTTCACAGGGGTAGAAAATCAGCCCCAGCATTTT.

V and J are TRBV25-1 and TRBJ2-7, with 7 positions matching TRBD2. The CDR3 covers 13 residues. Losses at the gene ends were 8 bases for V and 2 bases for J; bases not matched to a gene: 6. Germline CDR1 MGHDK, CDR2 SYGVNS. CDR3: CASEGTNAYEQYF. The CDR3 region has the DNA TGTGCCAGCGAGGGGACTAACGCCTACGAGCAGTACTTC.

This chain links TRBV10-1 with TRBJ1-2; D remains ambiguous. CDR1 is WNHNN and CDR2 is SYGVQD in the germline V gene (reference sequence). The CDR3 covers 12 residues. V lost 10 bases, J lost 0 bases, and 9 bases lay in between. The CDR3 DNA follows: TGCGCCACCGAACACTCTAACTATGGCTACACCTTC. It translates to CATEHSNYGYTF.

The CDR3, as DNA: TGCGCCAGCAGCCAAGATGCAATGGGGTCAGGGAACACTGAAGCTTTCTTT. Its protein is CASSQDAMGSGNTEAFF. The V call is TRBV4-1, the J call TRBJ1-1; D is unresolved. V was trimmed by 0 bases and J by 1 base, leaving 15 bases between them. CDR3 length equals 17 residues. Germline V gene lookup returns CDR1 MGHRA and CDR2 YSYEKL.

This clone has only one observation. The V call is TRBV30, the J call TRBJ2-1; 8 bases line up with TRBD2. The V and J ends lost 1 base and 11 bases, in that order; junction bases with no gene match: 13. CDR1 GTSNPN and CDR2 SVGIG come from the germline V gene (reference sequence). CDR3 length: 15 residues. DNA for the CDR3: TGTGCCTGGAGTGCGGGACTAGTGGATGGTAACAAGCAGTTCTTC. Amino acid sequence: CAWSAGLVDGNKQFF.

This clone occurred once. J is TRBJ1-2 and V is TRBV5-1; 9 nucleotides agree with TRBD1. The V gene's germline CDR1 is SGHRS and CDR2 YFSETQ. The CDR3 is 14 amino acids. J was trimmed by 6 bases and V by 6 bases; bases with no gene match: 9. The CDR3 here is CASNPGQGLDGYTF. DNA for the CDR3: TGCGCCAGCAATCCGGGACAGGGTTTGGATGGCTACACCTTC.

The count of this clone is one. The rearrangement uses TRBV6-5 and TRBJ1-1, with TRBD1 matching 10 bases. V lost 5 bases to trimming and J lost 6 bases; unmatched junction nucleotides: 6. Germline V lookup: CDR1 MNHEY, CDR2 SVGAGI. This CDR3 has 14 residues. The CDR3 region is CASSRDRGESEAFF. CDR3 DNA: TGTGCCAGCAGTAGGGACAGGGGTGAGTCTGAAGCTTTCTTT.

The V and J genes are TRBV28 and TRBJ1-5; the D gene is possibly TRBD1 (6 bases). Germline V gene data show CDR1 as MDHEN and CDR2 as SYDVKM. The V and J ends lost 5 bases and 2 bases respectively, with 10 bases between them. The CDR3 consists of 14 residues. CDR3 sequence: CASSQGWGNQPQHF. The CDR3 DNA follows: TGTGCCAGCAGTCAGGGGTGGGGCAATCAGCCCCAGCATTTT.

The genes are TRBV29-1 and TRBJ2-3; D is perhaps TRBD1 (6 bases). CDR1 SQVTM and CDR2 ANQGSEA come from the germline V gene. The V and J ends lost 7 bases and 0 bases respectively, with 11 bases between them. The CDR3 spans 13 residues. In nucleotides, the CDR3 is TGCAGCGCACAGGGCCTAAGCACAGATACGCAGTATTTT. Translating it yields CSAQGLSTDTQYF.

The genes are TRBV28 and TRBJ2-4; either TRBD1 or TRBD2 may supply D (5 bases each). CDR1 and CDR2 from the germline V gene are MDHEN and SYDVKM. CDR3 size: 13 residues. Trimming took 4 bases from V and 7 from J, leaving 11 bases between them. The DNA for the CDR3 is TGTGCCAGCAGTTACACTGGGACCAACATTCAGTACTTC. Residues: CASSYTGTNIQYF.

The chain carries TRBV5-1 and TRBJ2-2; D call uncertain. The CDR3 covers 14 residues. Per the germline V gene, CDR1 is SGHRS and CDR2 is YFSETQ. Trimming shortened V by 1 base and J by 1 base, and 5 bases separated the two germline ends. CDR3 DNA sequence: TGCGCCAGCAGCTTGCGCCAGAACACCGGGGAGCTGTTTTTT. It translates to CASSLRQNTGELFF.

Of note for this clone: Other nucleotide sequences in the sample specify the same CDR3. The chain's CDR3 is CASSLEETTYNEQFF. The CDR3 coding sequence is TGTGCCAGCAGCTTAGAAGAGACCACCTACAATGAGCAGTTCTTC. The chain carries TRBV11-3 and TRBJ2-1; D uncertain. This CDR3 comprises 15 residues. CDR1 and CDR2 (germline): SGHNT, YENEEA. V was clipped by 0 bases and J by 2 bases, with 8 bases between them.

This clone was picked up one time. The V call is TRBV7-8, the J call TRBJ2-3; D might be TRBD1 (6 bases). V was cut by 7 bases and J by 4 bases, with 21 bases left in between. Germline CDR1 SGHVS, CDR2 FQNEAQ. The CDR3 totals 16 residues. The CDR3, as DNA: TGTGCCAGCAAAGCACCCACAGGGAAAGGGGCAGATACGCAGTATTTT. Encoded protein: CASKAPTGKGADTQYF. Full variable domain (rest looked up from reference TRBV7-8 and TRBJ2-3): GAGVSQSPRYKVAKRGQDVALRCDPISGHVSLFWYQQALGQGPEFLTYFQNEAQLDKSGLPSDRFFAERPEGSVSTLKIQRTQQEDSAVYLCASKAPTGKGADTQYFGPGTRLTVL.

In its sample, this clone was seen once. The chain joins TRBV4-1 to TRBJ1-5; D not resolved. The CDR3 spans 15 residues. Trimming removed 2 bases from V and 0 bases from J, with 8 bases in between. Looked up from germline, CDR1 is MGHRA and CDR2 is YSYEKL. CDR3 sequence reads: CASSQSIGSNQPQHF. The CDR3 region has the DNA TGCGCCAGCAGCCAATCCATTGGTAGCAATCAGCCCCAGCATTTT.

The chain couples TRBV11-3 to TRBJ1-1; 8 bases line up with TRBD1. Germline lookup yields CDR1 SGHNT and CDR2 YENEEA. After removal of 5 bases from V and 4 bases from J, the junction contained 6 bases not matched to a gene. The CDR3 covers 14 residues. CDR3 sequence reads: CASSPGGLGTEAFF. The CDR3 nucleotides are TGTGCCAGCAGCCCAGGGGGCTTAGGCACTGAAGCTTTCTTT. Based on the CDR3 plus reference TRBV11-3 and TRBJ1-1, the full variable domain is EAGVVQSPRYKIIEKKQPVAFWCNPISGHNTLYWYLQNLGQGPELLIRYENEEAVDDSQLPKDRFSAERLKGVDSTLKIQPAELGDSAVYLCASSPGGLGTEAFFGQGTRLTVV.

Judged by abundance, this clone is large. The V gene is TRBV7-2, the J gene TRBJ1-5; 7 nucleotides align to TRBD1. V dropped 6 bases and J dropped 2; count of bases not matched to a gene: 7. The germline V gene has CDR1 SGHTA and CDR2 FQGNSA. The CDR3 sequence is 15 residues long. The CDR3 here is CASSEQGIGNQPQHF. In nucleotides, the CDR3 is TGTGCCAGCAGTGAACAGGGGATTGGCAATCAGCCCCAGCATTTT.

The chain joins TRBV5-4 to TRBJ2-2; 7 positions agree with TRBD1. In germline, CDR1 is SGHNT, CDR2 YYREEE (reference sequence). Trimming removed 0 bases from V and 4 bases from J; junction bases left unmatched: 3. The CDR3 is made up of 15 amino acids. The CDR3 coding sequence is TGTGCCAGCAGCTTGGGCCCAGGGGGCACCGGGGAGCTGTTTTTT. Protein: CASSLGPGGTGELFF. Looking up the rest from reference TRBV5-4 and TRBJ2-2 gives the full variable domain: ETGVTQSPTHLIKTRGQQVTLRCSSQSGHNTVSWYQQALGQGPQFIFQYYREEENGRGNFPPRFSGLQFPNYSSELNVNALELDDSALYLCASSLGPGGTGELFFGEGSRLTVL.

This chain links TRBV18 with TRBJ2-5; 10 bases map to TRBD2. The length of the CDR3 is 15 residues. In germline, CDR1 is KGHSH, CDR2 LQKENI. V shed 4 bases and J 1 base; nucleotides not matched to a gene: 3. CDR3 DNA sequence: TGTGCCAGCTCACAAGCGGGAGGGGGCCAAGAGACCCAGTACTTC. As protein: CASSQAGGGQETQYF.

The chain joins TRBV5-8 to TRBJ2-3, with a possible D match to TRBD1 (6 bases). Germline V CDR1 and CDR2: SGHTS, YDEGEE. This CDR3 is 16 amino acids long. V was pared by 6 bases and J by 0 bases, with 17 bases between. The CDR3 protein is CASITTGTTSTDTQYF. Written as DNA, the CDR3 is TGTGCCAGCATTACAACAGGGACAACTAGCACAGATACGCAGTATTTT.

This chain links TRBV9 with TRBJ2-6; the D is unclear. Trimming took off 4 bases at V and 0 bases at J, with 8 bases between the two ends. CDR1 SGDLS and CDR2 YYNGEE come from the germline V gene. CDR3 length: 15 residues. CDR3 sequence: CASSPFSSGANVLTF. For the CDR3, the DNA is TGTGCCAGCAGCCCTTTCTCCTCTGGGGCCAACGTCCTGACTTTC.

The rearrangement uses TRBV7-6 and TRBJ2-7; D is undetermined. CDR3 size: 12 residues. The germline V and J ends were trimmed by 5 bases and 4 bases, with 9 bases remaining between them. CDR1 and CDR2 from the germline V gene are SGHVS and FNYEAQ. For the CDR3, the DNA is TGTGCCAGCAGCCAAAGCCAGTACGAGCAGTACTTC. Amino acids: CASSQSQYEQYF. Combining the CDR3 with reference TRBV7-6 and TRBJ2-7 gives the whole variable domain GAGVSQSPRYKVTKRGQDVALRCDPISGHVSLYWYRQALGQGPEFLTYFNYEAQQDKSGLPNDRFSAERPEGSISTLTIQRTEQRDSAMYRCASSQSQYEQYFGPGTRLTVT.

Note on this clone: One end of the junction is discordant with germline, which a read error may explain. CDR3 loop: CASSHQDRNYEQYF. CDR3 DNA sequence: TGTGCCAGCAGCCACCAGGACAGGAACTACGAACAGTACTTC. The chain joins TRBV7-9 to TRBJ2-7; 7 positions match TRBD1. Germline V gives CDR1 SEHNR, CDR2 FQNEAQ (reference sequence). This CDR3 has 14 amino acids.

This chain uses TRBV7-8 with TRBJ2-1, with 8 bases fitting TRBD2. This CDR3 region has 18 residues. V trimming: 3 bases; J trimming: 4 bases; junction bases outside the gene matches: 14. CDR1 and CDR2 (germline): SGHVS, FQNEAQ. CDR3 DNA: TGTGCCAGCAGCTTCGATGGGGTTTTCCGGGGGGGTTACAATGAGCAGTTCTTC. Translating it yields CASSFDGVFRGGYNEQFF. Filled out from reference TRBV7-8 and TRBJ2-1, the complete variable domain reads GAGVSQSPRYKVAKRGQDVALRCDPISGHVSLFWYQQALGQGPEFLTYFQNEAQLDKSGLPSDRFFAERPEGSVSTLKIQRTQQEDSAVYLCASSFDGVFRGGYNEQFFGPGTRLTVL.

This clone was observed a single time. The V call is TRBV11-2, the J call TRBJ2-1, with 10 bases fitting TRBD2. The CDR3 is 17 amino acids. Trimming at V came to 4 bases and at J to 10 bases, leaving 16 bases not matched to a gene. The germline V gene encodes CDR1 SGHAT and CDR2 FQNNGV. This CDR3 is CASSSTLQSSGREEQFF. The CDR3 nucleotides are TGTGCCAGCAGCTCCACCCTTCAATCTAGCGGGAGAGAAGAGCAGTTCTTC.

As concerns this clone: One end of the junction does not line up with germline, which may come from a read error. CDR3 protein: CASSLSSPPF. DNA for the CDR3: TGTGCCAGCAGTTTAAGCTCCCCTCCCTTC. This chain links TRBV28 with TRBJ2-7, with D hard to call. Germline CDR1 reads MDHEN; CDR2 reads SYDVKM. The CDR3 consists of 10 residues.